Listed below are T cell receptor beta chains from one sample, sequenced in a study of blood T cell repertoires in COVID-19. Only in-frame clones appear in the TCRdb table, and some are missing; sequencing was by immunoSEQ multiplex PCR. The profile shows 70,000 to 85,000 clones, around 80% of them singletons. Sequences were obtained from peripheral blood. These receptors were collected from a man at least 80 years old with acute or convalescent COVID-19. The CDR3 runs from the conserved cysteine through the conserved F or W. D genes are given only for firm matches.

TRBV2	-	TRBJ2-1	CASSQQGRAYNEQFF	TGTGCCAGCAGTCAGCAGGGGCGAGCGTACAATGAGCAGTTCTTC
TRBV4-1	-	TRBJ2-1	CASSTLNNEQFF	TGCGCCAGCAGTACTCTCAATAATGAGCAGTTCTTC
TRBV7-8	-	TRBJ1-2	CASSASISGTRNNYGYTF	TGTGCCAGCAGCGCGTCGATTTCCGGGACAAGAAATAACTATGGCTACACCTTC
TRBV25-1	TRBD1	TRBJ1-2	CASNWGPGQGPTNYGYTF	TGTGCCAGCAACTGGGGTCCAGGACAGGGCCCGACTAACTATGGCTACACCTTC
TRBV15	TRBD1	TRBJ1-6	CATSSPLAGGNSPLHF	TGTGCCACCAGCAGCCCCCTGGCAGGGGGCAATTCACCCCTCCACTTT
TRBV10-3	TRBD2	TRBJ2-2	CAISFKELAGELNTGELFF	TGTGCCATCAGTTTCAAGGAACTAGCGGGGGAACTGAACACCGGGGAGCTGTTTTTT
TRBV10-1	TRBD2	TRBJ2-3	CASSAQRGATDTQYF	TGCGCCAGCAGTGCCCAGCGGGGGGCCACAGATACGCAGTATTTT
TRBV7-3	-	TRBJ1-6	CASSVTGMQNSPLHF	TGTGCCAGCAGCGTTACAGGGATGCAAAATTCACCCCTCCACTTT
TRBV18	TRBD2	TRBJ2-1	CASSPSGDAYNEQFF	TGTGCCAGCTCACCTAGCGGGGATGCCTACAATGAGCAGTTCTTC
TRBV5-8	-	TRBJ2-2	CASSLVGVTGELFF	TGTGCCAGCAGCTTGGTGGGAGTAACCGGGGAGCTGTTTTTT
TRBV4-2	TRBD2	TRBJ2-3	CASSPGGVTDTQYF	TGTGCCAGCAGCCCCGGGGGGGTCACAGATACGCAGTATTTT
TRBV19	-	TRBJ1-2	CASSPRDKLSSSYTF	TGTGCCAGTAGTCCCCGGGACAAACTCTCCAGTAGCTACACCTTC